Listed here are 30 T cell receptor beta chains from one sample, sequenced in a study of T cell changes during pregnancy in multiple sclerosis. Libraries were prepared by immunoSEQ multiplex PCR; TCRdb keeps only in-frame clonotypes and omits some of them. Of 95,000 to 100,000 clones listed, about 90% were seen once; the top ten hold around 3.1%. The sequencing here drew on peripheral blood, taken in the second trimester of pregnancy. These receptors all stem from a female donor with multiple sclerosis, enrolled in a pregnancy study.

The rearrangement joins TRBV19 to TRBJ1-5; D is perhaps TRBD1 (5 bases). V was trimmed by 4 bases and J by 5 bases, leaving 12 bases between them. Germline-derived CDR1 and CDR2 are LNHDA and SQIVND (reference sequence). This CDR3 contains 14 residues. As DNA, the CDR3 is TGTGCCAGTAGTAGGGCCAGGGCTCATCAGCCCCAGCATTTT. This sequence encodes CASSRARAHQPQHF.

The chain carries TRBV5-4 and TRBJ1-1; possibly TRBD1 for D (5 bases). Looked up from germline, CDR1 is SGHNT and CDR2 is YYREEE (reference sequence). The CDR3 has 15 residues. V was clipped by 1 base and J by 4 bases, with 14 bases between them. CDR3: CASSLMGQGSTEAFF. As DNA, the CDR3 is TGTGCCAGCAGCTTGATGGGTCAGGGAAGCACTGAAGCTTTCTTT.

The rearrangement uses TRBV27 and TRBJ1-1, with D unresolved. The length of the CDR3 is 15 residues. The V end was cut by 1 base, the J end by 2 bases, with 11 bases between. Germline V CDR1 and CDR2: MNHEY, SMNVEV (reference sequence). CDR3 DNA sequence: TGTGCCAGCAGTTTATATGAGGTTCTCAACACTGAAGCTTTCTTT. Translated, it gives CASSLYEVLNTEAFF.

This clone was found once. V and J are TRBV15 and TRBJ1-4; 9 bases are shared with TRBD1. Germline CDR1 and CDR2: LNHNV and YYDKDF (reference sequence). Germline trimming cut 3 bases from V and 4 bases from J; bases unmatched to any gene: 6. This CDR3 comprises 16 residues. CDR3 DNA: TGTGCCACCAGCAGGACGACAGGGGGTTATAATGAAAAACTGTTTTTT. This gives the protein CATSRTTGGYNEKLFF.

The V and J genes are TRBV10-3 and TRBJ2-2; 8 nucleotides line up with TRBD2. Trimming removed 8 bases from V and 4 bases from J; junction bases left unmatched: 9. The germline V gene encodes CDR1 ENHRY and CDR2 SYGVKD. There are 15 residues in the CDR3. The CDR3 DNA is TGTGCCATCGGTCTGACGGGAGGGTTCACCGGGGAGCTGTTTTTT. The encoded protein is CAIGLTGGFTGELFF.

The chain is built from TRBV2 and TRBJ1-4; D is perhaps TRBD1 (6 bases). V was cut by 1 base and J by 7 bases, with 19 bases left in between. CDR3 size: 17 residues. Looked up from germline, CDR1 is SNHLY and CDR2 is FYNNEI. The CDR3, as DNA: TGTGCCAGCAGTGAAGTGTTTGGGGGGGGCATGGGTGAAAAACTGTTTTTT. Amino acids: CASSEVFGGGMGEKLFF. Full variable domain (missing parts from reference TRBV2 and TRBJ1-4): EPEVTQTPSHQVTQMGQEVILRCVPISNHLYFYWYRQILGQKVEFLVSFYNNEISEKSEIFDDQFSVERPDGSNFTLKIRSTKLEDSAMYFCASSEVFGGGMGEKLFFGSGTQLSVL.

The chain links TRBV2 to TRBJ1-2; TRBD1 agrees at 12 bases. J was trimmed by 8 bases and V by 8 bases; bases with no gene match: 6. The CDR3 sequence is 13 residues long. From germline, CDR1 is SNHLY and CDR2 FYNNEI. CDR3 loop: CASEGTGGNGYTF. The CDR3, as DNA: TGTGCCAGCGAAGGGACAGGGGGCAACGGCTACACCTTC.

This chain joins TRBV6-5 and TRBJ1-5, with unresolved D. This CDR3 contains 13 residues. Trimming stripped 0 bases from V and 6 bases from J, with 6 bases between. CDR1 and CDR2 from the germline V gene are MNHEY and SVGAGI. The CDR3 loop is CASSYSRGQPQHF. Written as DNA, the CDR3 is TGTGCCAGCAGTTACTCACGCGGTCAGCCCCAGCATTTT.

V is TRBV27 and J is TRBJ2-5; 11 bases map to TRBD2. The germline V gene has CDR1 MNHEY and CDR2 SMNVEV (reference sequence). V dropped 6 bases and J dropped 0; count of bases not matched to a gene: 12. CDR3 length: 18 amino acids. DNA of the CDR3: TGTGCCAGCAGCTCAACTAGCGGGGGCACCAAGTACCAAGAGACCCAGTACTTC. Protein sequence: CASSSTSGGTKYQETQYF.

This chain joins TRBV6-1 and TRBJ2-1; TRBD2 matches at 7 bases. This CDR3 region has 15 residues. With 4 bases clipped from V and 7 bases from J, the junction kept 10 bases outside the gene matches. Germline values: CDR1 MNHNS, CDR2 SASEGT. CDR3 bases: TGTGCCAGCAGTGTTCGGCTGTGGGGGGGGAATGAGCAGTTCTTC. Protein: CASSVRLWGGNEQFF.

The chain links TRBV11-2 to TRBJ1-3; no definite D call. The CDR3 is 13 residues long. V lost 5 bases and J lost 5, with 10 bases in between. The V gene's germline CDR1 is SGHAT and CDR2 FQNNGV. The CDR3 nucleotides read TGTGCCAGCAGCCCTGAATGGCGAAACACCATATATTTT. This encodes CASSPEWRNTIYF.

The chain links TRBV27 to TRBJ1-4; 9 positions match TRBD1. The trim removed 2 bases at V and 0 bases at J, leaving 10 bases unmatched. CDR1 MNHEY and CDR2 SMNVEV come from the germline V gene (reference sequence). The CDR3 is made up of 19 amino acids. CDR3 region: CASSLRGTGSWATNEKLFF. CDR3 DNA sequence: TGTGCCAGCAGTTTAAGGGGGACAGGGAGTTGGGCAACTAATGAAAAACTGTTTTTT.

The rearrangement links TRBV6-6 to TRBJ2-1; 10 bases match TRBD2. Germline loops: CDR1 MNHNY, CDR2 SVGAGI (reference sequence). This CDR3 contains 14 residues. V was pared by 6 bases and J by 6 bases, with 5 bases of the junction left unmatched. The chain's CDR3 is CASRWTSGPNEQFF. The CDR3, as DNA: TGTGCCAGCAGATGGACTAGCGGTCCCAATGAGCAGTTCTTC.

This clone appeared a single time. In nucleotides, the CDR3 is TGTGCCACCAGCACCCGAATTGGACAGGGGGCTTTACGGCCCTACGAGCAGTACTTC. The encoded protein is CATSTRIGQGALRPYEQYF. V and J are TRBV15 and TRBJ2-7; TRBD1 matches at 11 bases. The CDR3 has 19 residues. Germline assignment: CDR1 LNHNV and CDR2 YYDKDF (reference sequence). J lost 2 bases, V lost 4 bases, and 16 bases had no gene match.

The chain joins TRBV11-2 to TRBJ1-2; TRBD1 might be the D (6 bases). The CDR3 contains 16 residues. Germline V gene data show CDR1 as SGHAT and CDR2 as FQNNGV. Trimming took off 1 base at V and 4 bases at J, with 16 bases between the two ends. CDR3 sequence (DNA): TGTGCCAGCAGCTTAGGGCACCGGGACACTCTCTATGGCTACACCTTC. This sequence encodes CASSLGHRDTLYGYTF.

This rearrangement joins TRBV11-2 to TRBJ2-5, with 11 bases fitting TRBD2. Germline values: CDR1 SGHAT, CDR2 FQNNGV. The V and J ends lost 1 base and 5 bases, in that order; junction bases with no gene match: 3. This CDR3 comprises 15 residues. The CDR3 region is CASSLGGLAGETQYF. CDR3 sequence (DNA): TGTGCCAGCAGCTTAGGAGGACTAGCGGGTGAGACCCAGTACTTC.

The chain recombines TRBV5-8 with TRBJ1-4; TRBD1 aligns across 10 bases. Germline lookup yields CDR1 SGHTS and CDR2 YDEGEE. The CDR3 totals 14 residues. The trim removed 4 bases at V and 7 bases at J, leaving 4 bases unmatched. This CDR3 reads CASSLDRGREKLFF. The CDR3 DNA reads TGTGCCAGCAGCCTCGACAGGGGGCGTGAAAAACTGTTTTTT.

The gene calls are TRBV27 and TRBJ2-1; 7 nucleotides line up with TRBD2. Looked up from germline, CDR1 is MNHEY and CDR2 is SMNVEV (reference sequence). The CDR3 contains 18 residues. The V segment lost 3 bases and the J segment 7 bases; nucleotides outside the gene matches: 18. The CDR3 DNA follows: TGTGCCAGCAGTTTCCAACCTGGGGGGGGACTGGCTCGAAATGAGCAGTTCTTC. This sequence encodes CASSFQPGGGLARNEQFF.

CDR3 amino acids: CASSLGGGNQQPQHF. In DNA, the CDR3 is TGTGCCAGCAGCTTGGGGGGAGGGAATCAACAGCCCCAGCATTTT. This rearrangement joins TRBV5-6 to TRBJ1-5; D is uncertain. Germline V CDR1 and CDR2: SGHDT, YYEEEE. V was trimmed by 0 bases and J by 7 bases, leaving 14 bases between them. The CDR3 consists of 15 residues.

The rearrangement uses TRBV28 and TRBJ2-7; 7 nucleotides match TRBD1. CDR3 length: 16 residues. The V and J ends lost 7 bases and 1 base, in that order; junction bases with no gene match: 13. The V gene's germline CDR1 is MDHEN and CDR2 SYDVKM. The CDR3 reads CASNDPRQGRSYEQYF. CDR3 DNA: TGTGCCAGCAACGACCCTAGACAGGGCCGATCCTACGAGCAGTACTTC.

The CDR3 DNA sequence: TGTGCCAGTATCCAAACGGGGGGGTTTGGGGCCAACGTCCTGACTTTC. Its protein product is CASIQTGGFGANVLTF. The rearrangement uses TRBV19 and TRBJ2-6; 8 nucleotides match TRBD2. The CDR3 runs to 16 residues. V lost 7 bases to trimming and J lost 3 bases; unmatched junction nucleotides: 8. Germline V lookup: CDR1 LNHDA, CDR2 SQIVND (reference sequence).

The rearrangement joins TRBV5-4 to TRBJ2-1, with 16 positions matching TRBD2. CDR3 length equals 19 residues. Germline V CDR1 and CDR2: SGHNT, YYREEE (reference sequence). V lost 5 bases and J lost 1; bases outside the gene matches: 9. CDR3 residues: CASSPRGLAGGPSYNEQFF. CDR3 nucleotide sequence: TGTGCCAGCAGTCCCAGGGGACTAGCGGGAGGGCCGTCCTACAATGAGCAGTTCTTC.

This chain uses TRBV30 with TRBJ1-2, with a weak D call TRBD1 (5 bases). Germline loops: CDR1 GTSNPN, CDR2 SVGIG (reference sequence). Deletions cut 4 bases from V and 5 bases from J, with 23 bases between. The CDR3 covers 16 residues. The CDR3: CAWTKPLGGVWYGYTF. Written as DNA, the CDR3 is TGTGCCTGGACCAAACCCCTCGGGGGGGTATGGTATGGCTACACCTTC.

This clone has just a few counts. V is TRBV27 and J is TRBJ1-1, with D perhaps TRBD1 (5 bases). Per germline, CDR1 MNHEY and CDR2 SMNVEV (reference sequence). The germline V and J ends were trimmed by 6 bases and 5 bases, with 13 bases remaining between them. This CDR3 has 13 amino acids. The CDR3 loop is CASSTQGATEAFF. CDR3 in DNA: TGTGCCAGCAGCACTCAGGGTGCTACTGAAGCTTTCTTT.

This chain connects TRBV23-1 to TRBJ1-4; 11 nucleotides align to TRBD1. TRBV23-1 falls under the ORF class, with uncertain function. The CDR3 has 14 residues. Losses at the gene ends were 4 bases for V and 7 bases for J; bases not matched to a gene: 2. CDR3 nucleotide sequence: TGCGCCAGCAGTCCCGGGACAGGGGGTGAAAAACTGTTTTTT. It encodes CASSPGTGGEKLFF.

This chain joins TRBV28 and TRBJ2-3; 9 bases match TRBD1. Germline lookup yields CDR1 MDHEN and CDR2 SYDVKM. V lost 2 bases and J lost 2; bases outside the gene matches: 11. This CDR3 contains 18 residues. The CDR3 spells CASSLPPRTGDPTDTQYF. CDR3 in DNA: TGTGCCAGCAGTTTACCCCCGAGGACAGGGGACCCCACAGATACGCAGTATTTT.

This chain connects TRBV4-1 to TRBJ2-7; D perhaps matches TRBD1 (6 bases). The V gene lost 5 bases and the J gene lost 0 bases, with 8 bases spanning the gap. The CDR3 totals 13 residues. CDR1 and CDR2 from the germline V gene are MGHRA and YSYEKL. CDR3 loop: CASSRGSSYEQYF. DNA for the CDR3: TGCGCCAGCAGCAGGGGGAGCTCCTACGAGCAGTACTTC.

The V and J genes are TRBV15 and TRBJ2-5; the D gene is possibly TRBD1 (6 bases). The CDR3 contains 15 residues. V lost 6 bases and J 3 bases, leaving 17 bases between the germline ends. Germline-derived CDR1 and CDR2 are LNHNV and YYDKDF (reference sequence). The CDR3 nucleotides read TGTGCCACCAGGGACCGCCTGGACAGCAAAGAGACCCAGTACTTC. Encoded protein: CATRDRLDSKETQYF.

This CDR3 is CASSVGGLSNLISDEQFF. In DNA, the CDR3 is TGTGCCAGCAGCGTAGGTGGACTATCGAATTTGATATCGGATGAGCAGTTCTTC. J is TRBJ2-1 and V is TRBV9; TRBD2 might be the D (6 bases). The CDR3 is made up of 18 amino acids. Germline values: CDR1 SGDLS, CDR2 YYNGEE. V was trimmed by 0 bases and J by 8 bases, leaving 24 bases between them. Supplemented by reference TRBV9 and TRBJ2-1, the full variable domain reads DSGVTQTPKHLITATGQRVTLRCSPRSGDLSVYWYQQSLDQGLQFLIQYYNGEERAKGNILERFSAQQFPDLHSELNLSSLELGDSALYFCASSVGGLSNLISDEQFFGPGTRLTVL.

The genes are TRBV7-9 and TRBJ2-1; possibly TRBD2 for D (6 bases). CDR1 and CDR2 from the germline V gene are SEHNR and FQNEAQ (reference sequence). V shed 4 bases and J shed 5 bases, with 12 bases lying between them. The CDR3 consists of 14 residues. Here the CDR3 reads CASSSMTSHNEQFF. The DNA for the CDR3 is TGTGCCAGCAGCTCAATGACTAGTCACAATGAGCAGTTCTTC. Variable domain in full (rest from reference TRBV7-9 and TRBJ2-1): DTGVSQNPRHKITKRGQNVTFRCDPISEHNRLYWYRQTLGQGPEFLTYFQNEAQLEKSRLLSDRFSAERPKGSFSTLEIQRTEQGDSAMYLCASSSMTSHNEQFFGPGTRLTVL.